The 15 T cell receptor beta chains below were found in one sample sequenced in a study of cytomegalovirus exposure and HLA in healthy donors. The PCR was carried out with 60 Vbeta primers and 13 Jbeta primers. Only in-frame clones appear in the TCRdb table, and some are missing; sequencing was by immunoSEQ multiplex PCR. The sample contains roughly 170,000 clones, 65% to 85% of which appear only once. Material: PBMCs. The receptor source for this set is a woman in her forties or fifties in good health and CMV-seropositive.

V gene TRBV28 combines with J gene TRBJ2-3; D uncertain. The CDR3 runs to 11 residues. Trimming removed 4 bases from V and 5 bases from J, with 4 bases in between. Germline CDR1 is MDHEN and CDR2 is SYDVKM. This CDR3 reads CASSSRDTQYF. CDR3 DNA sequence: TGTGCCAGCAGTTCCAGAGATACGCAGTATTTT. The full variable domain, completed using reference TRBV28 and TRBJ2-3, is DVKVTQSSRYLVKRTGEKVFLECVQDMDHENMFWYRQDPGLGLRLIYFSYDVKMKEKGDIPEGYSVSREKKERFSLILESASTNQTSMYLCASSSRDTQYFGPGTRLTVL.

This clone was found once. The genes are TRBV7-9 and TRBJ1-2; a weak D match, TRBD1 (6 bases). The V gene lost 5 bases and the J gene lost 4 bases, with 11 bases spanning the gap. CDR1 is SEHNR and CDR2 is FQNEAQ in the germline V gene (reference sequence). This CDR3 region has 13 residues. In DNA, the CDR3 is TGTGCCAGCAGCCTAGGACAGACCTATGGCTACACCTTC. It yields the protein CASSLGQTYGYTF.

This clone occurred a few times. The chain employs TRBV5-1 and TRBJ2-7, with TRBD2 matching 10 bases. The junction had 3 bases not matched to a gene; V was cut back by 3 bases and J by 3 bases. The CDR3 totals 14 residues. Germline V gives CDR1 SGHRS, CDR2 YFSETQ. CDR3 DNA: TGCGCCAGCAGCTCTAGCGGGGGAAGCTACGAGCAGTACTTC. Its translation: CASSSSGGSYEQYF.

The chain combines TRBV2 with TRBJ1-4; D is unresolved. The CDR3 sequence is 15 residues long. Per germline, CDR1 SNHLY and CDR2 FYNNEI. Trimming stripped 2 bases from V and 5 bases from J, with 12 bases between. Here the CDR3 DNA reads TGTGCCAGCAGTGAACGGAGCCACGCAAATGAAAAACTGTTTTTT. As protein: CASSERSHANEKLFF.

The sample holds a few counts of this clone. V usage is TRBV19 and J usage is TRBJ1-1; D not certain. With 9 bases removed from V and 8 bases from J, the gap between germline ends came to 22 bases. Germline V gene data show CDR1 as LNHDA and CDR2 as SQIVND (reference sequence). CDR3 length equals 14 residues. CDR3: CASATGAGVIEAFF. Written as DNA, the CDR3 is TGTGCCAGCGCCACCGGAGCCGGGGTAATCGAAGCTTTCTTT.

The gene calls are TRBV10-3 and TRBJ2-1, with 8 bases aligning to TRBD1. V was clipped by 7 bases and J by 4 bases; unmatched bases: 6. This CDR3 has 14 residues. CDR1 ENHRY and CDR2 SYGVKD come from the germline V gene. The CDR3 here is CAIKDREKYNEQFF. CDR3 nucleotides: TGTGCCATCAAGGACAGGGAAAAATACAATGAGCAGTTCTTC.

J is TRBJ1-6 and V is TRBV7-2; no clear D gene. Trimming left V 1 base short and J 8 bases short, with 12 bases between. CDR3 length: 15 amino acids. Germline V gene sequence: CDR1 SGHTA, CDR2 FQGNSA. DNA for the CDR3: TGTGCCAGCAGCTTAGACAGAGTTTCTCATTCACCCCTCCACTTT. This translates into CASSLDRVSHSPLHF. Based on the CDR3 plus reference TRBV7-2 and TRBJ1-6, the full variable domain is GAGVSQSPSNKVTEKGKDVELRCDPISGHTALYWYRQSLGQGLEFLIYFQGNSAPDKSGLPSDRFSAERTGGSVSTLTIQRTQQEDSAVYLCASSLDRVSHSPLHFGNGTRLTVT.

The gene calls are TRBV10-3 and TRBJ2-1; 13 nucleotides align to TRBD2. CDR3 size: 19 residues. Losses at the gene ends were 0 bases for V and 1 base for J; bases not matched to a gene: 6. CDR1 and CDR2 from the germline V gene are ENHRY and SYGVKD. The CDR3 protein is CAISESGLAGLLSYNEQFF. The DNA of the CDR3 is TGTGCCATCAGTGAGTCGGGACTAGCGGGATTGCTTTCCTACAATGAGCAGTTCTTC.

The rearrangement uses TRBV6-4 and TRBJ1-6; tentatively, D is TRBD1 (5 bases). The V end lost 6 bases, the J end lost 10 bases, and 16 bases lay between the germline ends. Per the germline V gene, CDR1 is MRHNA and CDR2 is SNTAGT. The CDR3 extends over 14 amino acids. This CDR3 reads CASSQRQGGSPLHF. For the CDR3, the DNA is TGTGCCAGCAGCCAGAGGCAGGGAGGGTCACCCCTCCACTTT.

CDR3 region: CSAMVSSEQFF. The CDR3, as DNA: TGCAGTGCTATGGTTAGCAGTGAGCAGTTCTTC. The chain is built from TRBV20-1 and TRBJ2-1; D remains unclear. V lost 4 bases and J 9 bases, leaving 10 bases between the germline ends. CDR3 length equals 11 residues. Per the germline V gene, CDR1 is DFQATT and CDR2 is SNEGSKA (reference sequence).

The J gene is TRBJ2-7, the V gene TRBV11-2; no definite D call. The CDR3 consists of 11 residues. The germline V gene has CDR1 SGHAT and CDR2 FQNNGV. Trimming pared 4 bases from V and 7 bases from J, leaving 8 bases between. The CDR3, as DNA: TGTGCCAGCAGCTCTTATTTGGAGCAGTACTTC. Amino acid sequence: CASSSYLEQYF.

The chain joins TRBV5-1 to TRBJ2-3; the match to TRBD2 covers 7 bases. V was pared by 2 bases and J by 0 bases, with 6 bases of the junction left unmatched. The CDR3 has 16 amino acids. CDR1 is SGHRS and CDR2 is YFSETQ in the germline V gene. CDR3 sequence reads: CASSFPGGTSTDTQYF. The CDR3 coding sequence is TGCGCCAGCAGCTTTCCGGGGGGAACTAGCACAGATACGCAGTATTTT.

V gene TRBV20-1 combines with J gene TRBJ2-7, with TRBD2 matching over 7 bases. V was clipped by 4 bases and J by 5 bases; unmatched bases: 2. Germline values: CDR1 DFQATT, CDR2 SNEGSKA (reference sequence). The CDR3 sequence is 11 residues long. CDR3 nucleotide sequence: TGCAGTGCTAAGCGGGAACACGAGCAGTACTTC. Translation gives CSAKREHEQYF.

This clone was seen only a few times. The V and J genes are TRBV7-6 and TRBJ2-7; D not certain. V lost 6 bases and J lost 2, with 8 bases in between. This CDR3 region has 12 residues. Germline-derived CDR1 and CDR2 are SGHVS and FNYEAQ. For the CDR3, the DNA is TGTGCCAGCAGAGGAGCGACCTACGAGCAGTACTTC. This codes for CASRGATYEQYF.

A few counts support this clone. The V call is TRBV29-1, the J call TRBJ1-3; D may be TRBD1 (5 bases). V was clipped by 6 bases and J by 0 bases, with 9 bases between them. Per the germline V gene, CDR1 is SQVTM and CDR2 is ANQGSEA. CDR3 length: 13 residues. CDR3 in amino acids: CSVADSSGNTIYF. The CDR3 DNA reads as TGCAGCGTAGCCGACAGCTCTGGAAACACCATATATTTT.